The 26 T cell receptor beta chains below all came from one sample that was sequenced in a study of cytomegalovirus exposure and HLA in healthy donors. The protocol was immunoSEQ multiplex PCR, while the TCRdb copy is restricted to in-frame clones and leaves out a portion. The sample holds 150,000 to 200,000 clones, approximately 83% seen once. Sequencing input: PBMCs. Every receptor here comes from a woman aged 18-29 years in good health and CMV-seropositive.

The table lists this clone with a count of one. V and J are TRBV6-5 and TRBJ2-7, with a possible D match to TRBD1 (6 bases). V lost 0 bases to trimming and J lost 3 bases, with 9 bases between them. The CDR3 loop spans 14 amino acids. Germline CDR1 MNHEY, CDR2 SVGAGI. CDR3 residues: CASSYSARGYEQYF. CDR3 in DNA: TGTGCCAGCAGTTACTCAGCCAGGGGCTACGAGCAGTACTTC.

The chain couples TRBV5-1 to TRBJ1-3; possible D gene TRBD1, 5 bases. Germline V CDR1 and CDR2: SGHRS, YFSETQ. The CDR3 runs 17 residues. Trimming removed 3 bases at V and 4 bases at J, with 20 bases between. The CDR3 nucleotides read TGCGCCAGCAGCTCGGGGGACGTTTTGGGGAAGGGAAACACCATATATTTT. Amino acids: CASSSGDVLGKGNTIYF.

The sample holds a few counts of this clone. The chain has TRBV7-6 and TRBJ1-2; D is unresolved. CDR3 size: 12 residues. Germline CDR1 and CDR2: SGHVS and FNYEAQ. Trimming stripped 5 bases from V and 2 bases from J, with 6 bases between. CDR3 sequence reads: CASSRGNYGYTF. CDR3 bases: TGTGCCAGCAGCCGGGGAAACTATGGCTACACCTTC.

Here the CDR3 DNA reads TGTGCCAGCAGCTTTGACCGGGGAGGAGGCTACGAGCAGTACTTC. Translated, it gives CASSFDRGGGYEQYF. This chain joins TRBV5-6 and TRBJ2-7; tentative D call: TRBD2 (6 bases). Per the germline V gene, CDR1 is SGHDT and CDR2 is YYEEEE. The CDR3 is 15 amino acids. Trimming removed 2 bases from V and 3 bases from J, with 15 bases in between.

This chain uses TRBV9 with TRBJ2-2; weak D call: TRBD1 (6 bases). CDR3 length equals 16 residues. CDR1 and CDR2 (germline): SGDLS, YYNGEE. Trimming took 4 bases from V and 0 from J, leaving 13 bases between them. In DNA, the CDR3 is TGTGCCAGCAGCAAACGTGGGGGCGCGAACACCGGGGAGCTGTTTTTT. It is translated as CASSKRGGANTGELFF.

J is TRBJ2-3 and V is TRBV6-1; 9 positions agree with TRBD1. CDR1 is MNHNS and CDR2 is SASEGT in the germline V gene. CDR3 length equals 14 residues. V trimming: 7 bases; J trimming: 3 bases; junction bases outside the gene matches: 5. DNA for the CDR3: TGTGCCAGCACTCAACAGGGGGCGACAGATACGCAGTATTTT. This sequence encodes CASTQQGATDTQYF.

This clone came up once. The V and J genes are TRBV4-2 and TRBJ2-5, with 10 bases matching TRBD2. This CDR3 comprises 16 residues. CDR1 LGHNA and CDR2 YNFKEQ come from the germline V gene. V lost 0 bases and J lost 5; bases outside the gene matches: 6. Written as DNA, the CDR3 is TGTGCCAGCAGCCAAGAAGGACTAGCGGTTGGGGAGACCCAGTACTTC. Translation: CASSQEGLAVGETQYF.

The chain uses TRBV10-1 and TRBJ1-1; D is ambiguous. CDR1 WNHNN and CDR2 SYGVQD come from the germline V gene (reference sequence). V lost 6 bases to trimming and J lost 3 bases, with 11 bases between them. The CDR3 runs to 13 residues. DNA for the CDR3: TGCGCCAGCAGGCGGGAACGGGACACTGAAGCTTTCTTT. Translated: CASRRERDTEAFF.

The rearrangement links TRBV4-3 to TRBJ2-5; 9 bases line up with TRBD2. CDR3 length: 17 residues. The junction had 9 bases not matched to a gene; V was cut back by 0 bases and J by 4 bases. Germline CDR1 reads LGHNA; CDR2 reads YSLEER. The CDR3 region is CASSQDYSGLASETQYF. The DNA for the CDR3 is TGCGCCAGCAGCCAAGATTACAGTGGACTAGCGTCAGAGACCCAGTACTTC.

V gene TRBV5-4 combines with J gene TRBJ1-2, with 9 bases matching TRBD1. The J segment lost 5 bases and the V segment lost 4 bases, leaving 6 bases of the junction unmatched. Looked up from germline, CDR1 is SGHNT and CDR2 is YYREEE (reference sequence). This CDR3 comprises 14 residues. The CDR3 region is CASSPGQGQYGYTF. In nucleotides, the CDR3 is TGTGCCAGCAGCCCGGGACAGGGACAATATGGCTACACCTTC.

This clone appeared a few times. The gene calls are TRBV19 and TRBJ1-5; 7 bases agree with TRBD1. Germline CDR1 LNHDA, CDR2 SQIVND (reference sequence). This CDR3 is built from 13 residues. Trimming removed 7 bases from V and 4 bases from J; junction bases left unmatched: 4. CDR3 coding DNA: TGTGCCAGTACCGGGACAGCGAATCAGCCCCAGCATTTT. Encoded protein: CASTGTANQPQHF.

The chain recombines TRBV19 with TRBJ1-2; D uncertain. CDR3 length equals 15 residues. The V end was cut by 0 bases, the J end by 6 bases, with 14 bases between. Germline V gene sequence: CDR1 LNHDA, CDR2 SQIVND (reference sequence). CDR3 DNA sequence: TGTGCCAGTAGTATAGAACGGAGGAGAGGTGATGGCTACACCTTC. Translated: CASSIERRRGDGYTF.

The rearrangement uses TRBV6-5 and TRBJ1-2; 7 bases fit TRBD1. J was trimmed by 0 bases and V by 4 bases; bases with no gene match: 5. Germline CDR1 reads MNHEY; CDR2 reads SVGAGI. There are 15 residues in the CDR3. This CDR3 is CASSFKQGANYGYTF. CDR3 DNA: TGTGCCAGCAGTTTTAAGCAGGGGGCTAACTATGGCTACACCTTC.

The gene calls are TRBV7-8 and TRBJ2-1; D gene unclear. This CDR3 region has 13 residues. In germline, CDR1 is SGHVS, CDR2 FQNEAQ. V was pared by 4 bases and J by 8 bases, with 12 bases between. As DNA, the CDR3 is TGTGCCAGCAGCTCCCCGGGTGTCGATGAGCAGTTCTTC. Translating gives CASSSPGVDEQFF.

CDR3 region: CATRQGRGSNQPQHF. CDR3 nucleotides: TGTGCCACCCGACAGGGCCGGGGGAGCAATCAGCCCCAGCATTTT. The chain combines TRBV2 with TRBJ1-5; 7 positions agree with TRBD1. The CDR3 sequence is 15 residues long. The trim removed 10 bases at V and 1 base at J, leaving 10 bases unmatched. Germline V gives CDR1 SNHLY, CDR2 FYNNEI. Using reference TRBV2 and TRBJ1-5 for the parts outside the CDR3, the full variable domain is EPEVTQTPSHQVTQMGQEVILRCVPISNHLYFYWYRQILGQKVEFLVSFYNNEISEKSEIFDDQFSVERPDGSNFTLKIRSTKLEDSAMYFCATRQGRGSNQPQHFGDGTRLSIL.

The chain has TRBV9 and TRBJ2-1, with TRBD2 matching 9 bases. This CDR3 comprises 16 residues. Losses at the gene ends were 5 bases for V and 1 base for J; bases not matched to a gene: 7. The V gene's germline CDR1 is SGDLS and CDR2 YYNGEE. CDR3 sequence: CASSSSGGPSYNEQFF. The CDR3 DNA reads TGTGCCAGCAGTAGTAGCGGGGGCCCTTCCTACAATGAGCAGTTCTTC. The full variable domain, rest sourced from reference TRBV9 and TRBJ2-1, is DSGVTQTPKHLITATGQRVTLRCSPRSGDLSVYWYQQSLDQGLQFLIQYYNGEERAKGNILERFSAQQFPDLHSELNLSSLELGDSALYFCASSSSGGPSYNEQFFGPGTRLTVL.

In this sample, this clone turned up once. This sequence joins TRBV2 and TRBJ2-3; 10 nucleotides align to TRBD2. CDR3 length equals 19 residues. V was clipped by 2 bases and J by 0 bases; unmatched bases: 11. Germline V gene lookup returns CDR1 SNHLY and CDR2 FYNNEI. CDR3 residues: CASSESILAGDPSTDTQYF. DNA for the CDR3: TGTGCCAGCAGTGAATCTATCCTAGCGGGGGATCCTAGCACAGATACGCAGTATTTT. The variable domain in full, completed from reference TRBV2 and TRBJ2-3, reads EPEVTQTPSHQVTQMGQEVILRCVPISNHLYFYWYRQILGQKVEFLVSFYNNEISEKSEIFDDQFSVERPDGSNFTLKIRSTKLEDSAMYFCASSESILAGDPSTDTQYFGPGTRLTVL.

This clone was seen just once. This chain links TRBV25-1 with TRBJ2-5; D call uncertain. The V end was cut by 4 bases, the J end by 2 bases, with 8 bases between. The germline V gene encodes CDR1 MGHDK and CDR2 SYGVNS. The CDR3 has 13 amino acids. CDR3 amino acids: CASSVYSQETQYF. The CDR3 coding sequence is TGTGCCAGCAGTGTCTACTCACAAGAGACCCAGTACTTC.

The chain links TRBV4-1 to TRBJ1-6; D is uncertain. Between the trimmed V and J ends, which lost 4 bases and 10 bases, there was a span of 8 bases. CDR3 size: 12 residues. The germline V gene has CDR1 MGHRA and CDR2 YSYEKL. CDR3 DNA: TGCGCCAGCAGCCCTCCTAGGTCACCCCTCCACTTT. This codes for CASSPPRSPLHF.

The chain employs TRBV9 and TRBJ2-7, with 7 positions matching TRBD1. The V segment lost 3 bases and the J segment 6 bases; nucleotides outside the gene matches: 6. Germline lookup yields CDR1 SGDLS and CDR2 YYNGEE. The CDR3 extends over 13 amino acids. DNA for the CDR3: TGTGCCAGCAGCGCCCCTGACAGGGCCGAGCAGTACTTC. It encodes CASSAPDRAEQYF.

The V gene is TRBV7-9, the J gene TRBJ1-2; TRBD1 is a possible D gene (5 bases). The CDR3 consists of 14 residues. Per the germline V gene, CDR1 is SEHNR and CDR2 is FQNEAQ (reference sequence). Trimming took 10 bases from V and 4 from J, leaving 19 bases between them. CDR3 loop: CATEKEGTAYGYTF. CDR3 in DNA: TGTGCCACCGAGAAGGAGGGGACGGCCTATGGCTACACCTTC.

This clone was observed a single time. In DNA form, the CDR3 reads TGCGCCAGCAGCTTGGTACCGTCCGGGAGGAGGGCCAACGTCCTGACTTTC. This sequence encodes CASSLVPSGRRANVLTF. The rearrangement joins TRBV5-1 to TRBJ2-6; 7 bases match TRBD2. J lost 5 bases, V lost 0 bases, and 8 bases had no gene match. The CDR3 contains 17 residues. The germline V gene encodes CDR1 SGHRS and CDR2 YFSETQ.

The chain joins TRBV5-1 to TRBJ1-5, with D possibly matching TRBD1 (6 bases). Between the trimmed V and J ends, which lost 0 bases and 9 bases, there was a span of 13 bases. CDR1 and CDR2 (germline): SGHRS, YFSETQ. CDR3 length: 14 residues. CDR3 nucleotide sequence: TGCGCCAGCAGCTTGGTCGGGGGGCAGGCGCCCCAGCATTTT. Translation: CASSLVGGQAPQHF.

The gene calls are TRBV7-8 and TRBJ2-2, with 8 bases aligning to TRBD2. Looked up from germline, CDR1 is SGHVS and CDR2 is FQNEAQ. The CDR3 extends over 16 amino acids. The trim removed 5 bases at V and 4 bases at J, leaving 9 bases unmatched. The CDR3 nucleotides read TGTGCCAGCAGCCGCTCGGGGGGGCCCAGCACCGGGGAGCTGTTTTTT. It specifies CASSRSGGPSTGELFF.

The CDR3 reads CASSYSSLTSGTEAFF. The CDR3 DNA is TGTGCCAGCAGTTACTCGAGCTTGACGTCCGGGACTGAAGCTTTCTTT. V is TRBV6-5 and J is TRBJ1-1; D call uncertain. Germline assignment: CDR1 MNHEY and CDR2 SVGAGI. CDR3 length: 16 residues. The ends were cut back, 0 bases at V and 5 bases at J, with 16 bases in the middle.

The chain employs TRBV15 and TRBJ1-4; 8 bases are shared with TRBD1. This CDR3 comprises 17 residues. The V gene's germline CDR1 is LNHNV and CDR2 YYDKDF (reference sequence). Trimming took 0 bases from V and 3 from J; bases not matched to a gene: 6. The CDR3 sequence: CATSRDQGARANEKLFF. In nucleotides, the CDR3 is TGTGCCACCAGCAGAGATCAGGGGGCAAGAGCTAATGAAAAACTGTTTTTT.